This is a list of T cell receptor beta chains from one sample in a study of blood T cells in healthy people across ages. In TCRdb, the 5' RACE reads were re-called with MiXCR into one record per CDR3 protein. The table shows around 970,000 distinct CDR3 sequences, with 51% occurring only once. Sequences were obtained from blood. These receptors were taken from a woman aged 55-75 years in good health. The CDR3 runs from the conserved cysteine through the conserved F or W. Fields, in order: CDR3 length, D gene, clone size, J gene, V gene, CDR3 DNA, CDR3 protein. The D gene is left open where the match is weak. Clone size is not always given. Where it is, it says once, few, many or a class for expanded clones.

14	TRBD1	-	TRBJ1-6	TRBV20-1	TGCAGTGCTAGAGGGGCAGGGGGGAATTCACCCCTCCACTTT	CSARGAGGNSPLHF
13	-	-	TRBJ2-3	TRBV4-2	TGTGCCAGCAGCCAGGAGGGGGCAGATACGCAGTATTTT	CASSQEGADTQYF
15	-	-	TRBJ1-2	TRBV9	TGTGCCAGCAGAAGCCCGGGACATCGGCTCGATGGCTACACCTTC	CASRSPGHRLDGYTF
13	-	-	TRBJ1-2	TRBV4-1	TGCGCCAGCAGCCAAGATCCCGGCTATGGCTACACCTTC	CASSQDPGYGYTF
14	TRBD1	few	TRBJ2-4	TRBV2	TGTGCCAGCACCACAGGGGACACTTGGAACATTCAGTACTTC	CASTTGDTWNIQYF
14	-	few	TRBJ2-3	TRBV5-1	TGCGCCAGCAGACTCGTACAGGGTATGAATACGCAGTATTTT	CASRLVQGMNTQYF
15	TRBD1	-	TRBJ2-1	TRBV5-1	TGCGCCAGCCAACCGGGACAGGGATCCCACAATGAGCAGTTCTTC	CASQPGQGSHNEQFF
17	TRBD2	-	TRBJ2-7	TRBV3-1	TGTGCCAGCAGCCAAGGGCAGGGGACTAGCGGGCGAGACGAGCAGTACTTC	CASSQGQGTSGRDEQYF
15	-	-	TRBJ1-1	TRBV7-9	TGTGCCAGCAGCCAAGAACTGGGAGTCGACACTGAAGCTTTCTTT	CASSQELGVDTEAFF
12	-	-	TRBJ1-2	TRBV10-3	TGTGCCACCTCCGGGGAGATCTATGGCTACACCTTC	CATSGEIYGYTF
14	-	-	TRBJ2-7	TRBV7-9	TGTGCCAGCAGCCCCTCCGAGGGAGGAGGCGAGCAGTACTTC	CASSPSEGGGEQYF
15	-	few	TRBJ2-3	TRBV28	TGTGCCAGCAGTCCCGATTTGGAGGGCACAGATACGCAGTATTTT	CASSPDLEGTDTQYF
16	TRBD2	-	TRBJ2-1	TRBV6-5	TGTGCCAGCAGTTACGAGACTAGCAACCCCTACAATGAGCAGTTCTTC	CASSYETSNPYNEQFF
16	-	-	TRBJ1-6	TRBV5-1	TGCGCCAGCAGGGAAACGCTGGGATCGAGGAATTCACCCCTCCACTTT	CASRETLGSRNSPLHF
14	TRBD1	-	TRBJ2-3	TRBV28	TGTGCCAGCCGGGACAGCATTTCCACAGATACGCAGTATTTT	CASRDSISTDTQYF